This TCR beta chain was found in a study of beta chain features in type 1 diabetes. This clone was detected a few times. Its specificity is unknown. Overall study findings and caveats: Shortening of TCRB CDR3s, moderate but significant, appeared in all four CD4+ subsets of Type 1 diabetes patients.

TCRB transcripts that were expressed got sequenced, as all of the isolated RNA had been reverse transcribed. The table came from immunoSEQ multiplex PCR; TCRdb's copy has only in-frame clones and leaves some out. Here the sample spans under 300,000 clones, 16% being singletons. The germline V gene encodes CDR1 SGHDT and CDR2 YYEEEE. The CDR3 has 16 residues. Trimming removed 3 bases at V and 4 bases at J, with 17 bases between. Sequenced: naive CD4+ T cells from blood. This sequence joins TRBV5-6 and TRBJ2-1; perhaps TRBD1 as D (5 bases). This clonotype was obtained from a man aged 25 to 45 with type 1 diabetes. CDR3 in amino acids: CASSSGQGLSYNEQFF. The CDR3 nucleotides read TGTGCCAGCAGCTCAGGCCAGGGCCTTTCTTACAATGAGCAGTTCTTC.